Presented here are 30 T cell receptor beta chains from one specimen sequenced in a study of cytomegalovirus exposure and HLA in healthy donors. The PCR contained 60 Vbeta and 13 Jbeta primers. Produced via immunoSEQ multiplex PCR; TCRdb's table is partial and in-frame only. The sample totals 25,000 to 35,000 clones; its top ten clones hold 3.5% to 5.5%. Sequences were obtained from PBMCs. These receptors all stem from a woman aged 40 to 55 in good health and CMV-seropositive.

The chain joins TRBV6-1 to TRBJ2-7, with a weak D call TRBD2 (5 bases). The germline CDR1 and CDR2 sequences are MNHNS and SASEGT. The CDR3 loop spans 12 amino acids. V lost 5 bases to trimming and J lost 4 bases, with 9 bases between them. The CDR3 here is CASSTDSYEQYF. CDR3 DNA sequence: TGTGCCAGCAGTACGGACTCGTACGAGCAGTACTTC.

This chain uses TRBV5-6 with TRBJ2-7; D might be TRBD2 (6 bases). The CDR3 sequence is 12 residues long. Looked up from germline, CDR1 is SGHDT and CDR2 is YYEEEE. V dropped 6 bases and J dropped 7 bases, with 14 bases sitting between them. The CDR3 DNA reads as TGTGCCAGCACCACGTCAGGGAGGGAGCAGTACTTC. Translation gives CASTTSGREQYF.

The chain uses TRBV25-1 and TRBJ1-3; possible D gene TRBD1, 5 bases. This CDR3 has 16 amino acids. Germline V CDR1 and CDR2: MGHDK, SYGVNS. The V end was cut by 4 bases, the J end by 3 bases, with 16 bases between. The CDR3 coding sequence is TGTGCCAGCAGTGCCCAAGACAGTCCGTTTGGAAACACCATATATTTT. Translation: CASSAQDSPFGNTIYF. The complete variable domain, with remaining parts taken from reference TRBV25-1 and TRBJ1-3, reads EADIYQTPRYLVIGTGKKITLECSQTMGHDKMYWYQQDPGMELHLIHYSYGVNSTEKGDLSSESTVSRIRTEHFPLTLESARPSHTSQYLCASSAQDSPFGNTIYFGEGSWLTVV.

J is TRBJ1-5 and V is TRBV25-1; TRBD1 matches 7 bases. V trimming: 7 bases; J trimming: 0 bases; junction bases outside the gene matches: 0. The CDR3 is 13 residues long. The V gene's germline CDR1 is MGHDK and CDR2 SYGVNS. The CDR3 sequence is CASTGGSNQPQHF. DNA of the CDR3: TGTGCCAGCACAGGGGGTAGCAATCAGCCCCAGCATTTT.

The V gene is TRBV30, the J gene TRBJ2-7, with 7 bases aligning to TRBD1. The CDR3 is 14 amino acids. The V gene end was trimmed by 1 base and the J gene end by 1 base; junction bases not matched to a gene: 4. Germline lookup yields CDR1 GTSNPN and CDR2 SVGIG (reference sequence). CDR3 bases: TGTGCCTGGAGTGCCGGGACAGCATCCTACGAGCAGTACTTC. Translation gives CAWSAGTASYEQYF.

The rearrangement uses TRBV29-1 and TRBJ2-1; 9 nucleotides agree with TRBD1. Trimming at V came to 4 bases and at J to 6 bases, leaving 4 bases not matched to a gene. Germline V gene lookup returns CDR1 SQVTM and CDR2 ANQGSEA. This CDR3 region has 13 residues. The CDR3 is CSVAQGAVNEQFF. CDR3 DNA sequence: TGCAGCGTTGCACAGGGGGCGGTCAATGAGCAGTTCTTC.

The CDR3 DNA is TGCGCCAGCAGCCCAAGGGCGGGCTCCTACGAGCAGTACTTC. It translates to CASSPRAGSYEQYF. J is TRBJ2-7 and V is TRBV4-3; D is possibly TRBD2 (5 bases). In germline, CDR1 is LGHNA, CDR2 YSLEER. The CDR3 sequence is 14 residues long. The germline V and J ends were trimmed by 4 bases and 0 bases, with 10 bases remaining between them.

This CDR3 reads CASSLIPSYEQYF. The CDR3 nucleotides read TGTGCCAGCAGTTTAATCCCGTCCTACGAGCAGTACTTC. V usage is TRBV27 and J usage is TRBJ2-7, with D unclear. V lost 2 bases and J lost 1, with 6 bases in between. CDR3 length: 13 amino acids. The germline V gene encodes CDR1 MNHEY and CDR2 SMNVEV (reference sequence).

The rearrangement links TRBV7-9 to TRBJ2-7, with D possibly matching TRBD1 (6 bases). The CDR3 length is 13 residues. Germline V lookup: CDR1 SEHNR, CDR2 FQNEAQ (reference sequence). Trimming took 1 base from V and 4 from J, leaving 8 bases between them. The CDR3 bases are TGTGCCAGCAGCTTAGACAGGGTATACGAGCAGTACTTC. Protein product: CASSLDRVYEQYF.

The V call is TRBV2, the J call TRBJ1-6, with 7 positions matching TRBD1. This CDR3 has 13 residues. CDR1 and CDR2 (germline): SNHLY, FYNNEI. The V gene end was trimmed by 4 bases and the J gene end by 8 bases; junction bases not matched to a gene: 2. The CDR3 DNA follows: TGTGCCAGCAGTGGGACAGGTGATTCACCCCTCCACTTT. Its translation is CASSGTGDSPLHF.

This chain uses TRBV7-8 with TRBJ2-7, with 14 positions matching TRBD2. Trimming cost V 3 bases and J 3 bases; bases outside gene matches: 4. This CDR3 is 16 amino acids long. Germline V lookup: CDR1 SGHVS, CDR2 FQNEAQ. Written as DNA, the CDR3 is TGTGCCAGCAGCTTCAGACTAGCGGGAGGGCGCTACGAGCAGTACTTC. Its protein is CASSFRLAGGRYEQYF. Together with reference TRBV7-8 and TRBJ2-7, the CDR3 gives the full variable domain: GAGVSQSPRYKVAKRGQDVALRCDPISGHVSLFWYQQALGQGPEFLTYFQNEAQLDKSGLPSDRFFAERPEGSVSTLKIQRTQQEDSAVYLCASSFRLAGGRYEQYFGPGTRLTVT.

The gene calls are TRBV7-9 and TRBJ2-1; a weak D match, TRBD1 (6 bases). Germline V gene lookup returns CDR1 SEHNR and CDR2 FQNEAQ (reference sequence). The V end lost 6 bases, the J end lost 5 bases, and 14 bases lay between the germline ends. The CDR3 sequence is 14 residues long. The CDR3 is CASSPNRAHNEQFF. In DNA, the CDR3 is TGTGCCAGCAGTCCGAACAGGGCTCACAATGAGCAGTTCTTC.

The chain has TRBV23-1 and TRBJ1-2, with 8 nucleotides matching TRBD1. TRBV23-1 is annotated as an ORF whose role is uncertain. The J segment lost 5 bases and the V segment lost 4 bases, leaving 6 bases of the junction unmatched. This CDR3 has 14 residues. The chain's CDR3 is CASSRTGTQYGYTF. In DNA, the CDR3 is TGCGCCAGCAGTCGGACAGGGACTCAGTATGGCTACACCTTC.

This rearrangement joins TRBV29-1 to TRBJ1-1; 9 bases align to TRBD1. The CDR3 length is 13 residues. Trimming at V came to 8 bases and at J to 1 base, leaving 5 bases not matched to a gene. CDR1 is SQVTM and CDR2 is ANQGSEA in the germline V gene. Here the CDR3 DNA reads TGCAGCTCCGACAGGGGGAGGAACACTGAAGCTTTCTTT. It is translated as CSSDRGRNTEAFF.

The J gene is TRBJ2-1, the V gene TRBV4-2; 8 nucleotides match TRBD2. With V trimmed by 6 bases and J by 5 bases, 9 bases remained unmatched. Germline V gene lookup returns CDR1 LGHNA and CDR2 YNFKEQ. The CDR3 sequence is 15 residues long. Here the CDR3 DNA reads TGTGCCAGCAGGACAATAGCGGGAAAGCACAATGAGCAGTTCTTC. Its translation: CASRTIAGKHNEQFF.

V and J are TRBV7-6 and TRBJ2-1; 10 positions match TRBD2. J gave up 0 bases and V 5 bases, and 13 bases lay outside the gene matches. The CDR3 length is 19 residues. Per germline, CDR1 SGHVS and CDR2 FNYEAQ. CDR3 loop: CASSLRLAGWDTSYNEQFF. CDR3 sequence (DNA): TGTGCCAGCAGCCTACGACTAGCGGGTTGGGATACCTCCTACAATGAGCAGTTCTTC.

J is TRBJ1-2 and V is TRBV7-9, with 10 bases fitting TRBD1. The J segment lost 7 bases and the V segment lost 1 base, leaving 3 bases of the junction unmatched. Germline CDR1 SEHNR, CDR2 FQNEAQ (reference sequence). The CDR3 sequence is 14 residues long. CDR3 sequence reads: CASSLVGQGIGYTF. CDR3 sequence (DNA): TGTGCCAGCAGCTTAGTGGGACAGGGGATTGGCTACACCTTC. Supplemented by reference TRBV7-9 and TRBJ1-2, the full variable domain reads DTGVSQNPRHKITKRGQNVTFRCDPISEHNRLYWYRQTLGQGPEFLTYFQNEAQLEKSRLLSDRFSAERPKGSFSTLEIQRTEQGDSAMYLCASSLVGQGIGYTFGSGTRLTVV.

The CDR3 DNA sequence: TGCAGCGTTCAAGGACAGACCACCGGGGAGCTGTTTTTT. Protein product: CSVQGQTTGELFF. The chain couples TRBV29-1 to TRBJ2-2; weak D call: TRBD1 (6 bases). V lost 5 bases and J lost 4, with 11 bases in between. CDR3 size: 13 residues. Looked up from germline, CDR1 is SQVTM and CDR2 is ANQGSEA.

The CDR3 region is CASSLEAVSYEQYF. Here the CDR3 DNA reads TGTGCCAGCAGCTTAGAGGCGGTGTCCTACGAGCAGTACTTC. The genes are TRBV7-2 and TRBJ2-7, with no clear D. This CDR3 contains 14 residues. Per the germline V gene, CDR1 is SGHTA and CDR2 is FQGNSA. V dropped 1 base and J dropped 1 base, with 8 bases sitting between them.

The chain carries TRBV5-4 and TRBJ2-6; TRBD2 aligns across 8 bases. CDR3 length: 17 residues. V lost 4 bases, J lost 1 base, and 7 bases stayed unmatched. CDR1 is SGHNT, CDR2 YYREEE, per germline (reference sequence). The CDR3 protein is CASSPPERESGANVLTF. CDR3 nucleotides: TGTGCCAGCAGCCCACCGGAGCGGGAGTCTGGGGCCAACGTCCTGACTTTC. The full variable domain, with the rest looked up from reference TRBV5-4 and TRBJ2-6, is ETGVTQSPTHLIKTRGQQVTLRCSSQSGHNTVSWYQQALGQGPQFIFQYYREEENGRGNFPPRFSGLQFPNYSSELNVNALELDDSALYLCASSPPERESGANVLTFGAGSRLTVL.

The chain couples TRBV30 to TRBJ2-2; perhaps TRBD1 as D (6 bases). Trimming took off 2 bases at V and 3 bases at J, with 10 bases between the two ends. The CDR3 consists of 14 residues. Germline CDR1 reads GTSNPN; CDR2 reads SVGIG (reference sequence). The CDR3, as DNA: TGTGCCTGGAGTCCCGGGACATACACCGGGGAGCTGTTTTTT. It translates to CAWSPGTYTGELFF.

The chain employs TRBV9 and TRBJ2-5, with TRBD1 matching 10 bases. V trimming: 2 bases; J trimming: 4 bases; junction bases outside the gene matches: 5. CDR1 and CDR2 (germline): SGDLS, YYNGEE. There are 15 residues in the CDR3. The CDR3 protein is CASSVGTGVGETQYF. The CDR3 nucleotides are TGTGCCAGCAGCGTGGGGACAGGGGTAGGAGAGACCCAGTACTTC.

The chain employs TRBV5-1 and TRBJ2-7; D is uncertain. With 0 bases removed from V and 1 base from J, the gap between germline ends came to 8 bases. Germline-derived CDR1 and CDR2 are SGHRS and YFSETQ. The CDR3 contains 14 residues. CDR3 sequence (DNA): TGCGCCAGCAGCTTGGGGCCCAGGTCCTACGAGCAGTACTTC. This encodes CASSLGPRSYEQYF. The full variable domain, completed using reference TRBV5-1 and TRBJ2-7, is KAGVTQTPRYLIKTRGQQVTLSCSPISGHRSVSWYQQTPGQGLQFLFEYFSETQRNKGNFPGRFSGRQFSNSRSEMNVSTLELGDSALYLCASSLGPRSYEQYFGPGTRLTVT.

The CDR3 is CASRGAYEQYF. DNA of the CDR3: TGTGCCAGCAGGGGAGCCTACGAGCAGTACTTC. This chain joins TRBV6-1 and TRBJ2-7; the D gene is possibly TRBD2 (5 bases). The germline gives CDR1 MNHNS, CDR2 SASEGT. Between the trimmed V and J ends, which lost 6 bases and 2 bases, there was a span of 5 bases. The CDR3 extends over 11 amino acids.

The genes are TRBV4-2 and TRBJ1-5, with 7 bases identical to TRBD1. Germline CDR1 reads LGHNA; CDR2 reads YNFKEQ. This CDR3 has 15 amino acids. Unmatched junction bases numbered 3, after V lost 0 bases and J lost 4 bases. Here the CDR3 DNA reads TGTGCCAGCAGCCAAGATGGGGACAGAAATCAGCCCCAGCATTTT. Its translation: CASSQDGDRNQPQHF.

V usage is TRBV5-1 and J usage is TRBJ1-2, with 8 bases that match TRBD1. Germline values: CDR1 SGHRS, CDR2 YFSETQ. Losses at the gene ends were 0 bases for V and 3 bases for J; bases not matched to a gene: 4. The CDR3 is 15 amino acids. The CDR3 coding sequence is TGCGCCAGCAGCTTGGTCCCAGGGGGCGACTATGGCTACACCTTC. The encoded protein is CASSLVPGGDYGYTF.

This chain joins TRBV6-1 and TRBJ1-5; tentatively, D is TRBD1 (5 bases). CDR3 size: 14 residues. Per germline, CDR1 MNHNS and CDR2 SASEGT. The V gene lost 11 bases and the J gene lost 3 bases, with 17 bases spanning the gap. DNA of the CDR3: TGTGCCGGCGACGGAGGGGTAGACAATCAGCCCCAGCATTTT. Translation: CAGDGGVDNQPQHF.

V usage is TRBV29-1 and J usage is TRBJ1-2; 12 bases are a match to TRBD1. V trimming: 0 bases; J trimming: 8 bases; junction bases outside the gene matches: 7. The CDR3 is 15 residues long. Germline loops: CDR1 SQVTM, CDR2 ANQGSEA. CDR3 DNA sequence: TGCAGCGTTGAAGACTGGGGACAGGGGGCGCGGGGCTACACCTTC. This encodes CSVEDWGQGARGYTF.

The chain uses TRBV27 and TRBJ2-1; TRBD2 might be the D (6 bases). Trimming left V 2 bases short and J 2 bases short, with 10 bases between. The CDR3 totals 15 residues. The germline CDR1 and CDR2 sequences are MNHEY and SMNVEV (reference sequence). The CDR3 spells CASSLGRDPYNEQFF. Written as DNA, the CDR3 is TGTGCCAGCAGTTTAGGGCGGGACCCCTACAATGAGCAGTTCTTC.

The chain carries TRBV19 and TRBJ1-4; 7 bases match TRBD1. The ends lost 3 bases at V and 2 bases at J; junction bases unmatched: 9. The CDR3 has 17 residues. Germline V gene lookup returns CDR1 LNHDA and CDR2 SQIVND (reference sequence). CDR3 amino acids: CASSILQGGRTNEKLFF. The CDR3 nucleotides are TGTGCCAGTAGTATCCTTCAGGGGGGAAGGACTAATGAAAAACTGTTTTTT.